These T cell receptor beta chains were read from a single sample in a study of PD-1 blockade in classical Hodgkin lymphoma. Sequenced by immunoSEQ multiplex PCR; TCRdb stores in-frame clones only, minus some. In the table there are fewer than 20,000 clones, 85% of which are singletons. The sequencing used CD4+ T cells from blood, collected at baseline. Every receptor here comes from a human donor with classical Hodgkin lymphoma. Both conserved end residues are part of each CDR3.

V gene	J gene	CDR3 protein
TRBV7-9	TRBJ2-7	CASSQHTSGDSRMQYF
TRBV7-9	TRBJ1-2	CASSRQGPNYGYTF
TRBV18	TRBJ2-1	CASSPQSSGDEQFF
TRBV28	TRBJ2-3	CASSLFGLAGTTDTQYF
TRBV7-2	TRBJ2-7	CASSLGGQGVRGQYF
TRBV2	TRBJ1-5	CASSADRGSQPQHF
TRBV12-5	TRBJ2-3	CASGYWGTDTQYF
TRBV6-5	TRBJ2-7	CASQGNRFSYEQYF
TRBV7-2	TRBJ1-2	CASAAGQTNYGYTF
TRBV5-8	TRBJ1-1	CASSLAFVTKAFF
TRBV15	TRBJ2-5	CATSRDSRTPQETQYF
TRBV4-2	TRBJ2-4	CASSPSGSGDAKNIQYF
TRBV5-1	TRBJ2-3	CASSLVFADTQYF
TRBV5-4	TRBJ1-3	CASRIQNSGNTIYF
TRBV5-1	TRBJ2-1	CASSLSGSYNEQFF
TRBV30	TRBJ2-6	CAWSPGSGANVLTF
TRBV6-6	TRBJ2-2	CASSYLGGNTGELFF
TRBV5-6	TRBJ2-1	CASSFDDEQFF
TRBV4-1	TRBJ1-5	CASSQDGPNQPQHF
TRBV7-2	TRBJ1-2	CASSWDRERYTF
TRBV11-1	TRBJ2-7	CASSSRTSGRRPPYEQYF
TRBV6-1	TRBJ2-2	CASTPPTAGELFF
TRBV10-1	TRBJ1-2	CASSGQGRGYTF
TRBV30	TRBJ2-3	CAWGDREPQYF
TRBV19	TRBJ2-5	CASSPGQVIETQYF
TRBV6-6	TRBJ1-2	CASRSPGLNYGYTF
TRBV6-5	TRBJ1-4	CASGTGGMYEKLFF